The entry below gives a single T cell receptor beta chain sequence along with its context. The data derive from a study of blood T cell repertoires in COVID-19. Overall study: Donors in the United States, Italy and Spain gave samples during acute or convalescent COVID-19.

V lost 5 bases to trimming and J lost 1 base, with 11 bases between them. The length of the CDR3 is 14 residues. The germline V gene encodes CDR1 SGHVS and CDR2 FQNEAQ. Profiled with immunoSEQ multiplex PCR; TCRdb holds only in-frame clones, not every one. The sample consists of over 200,000 clones, under 90% of them appearing once. Residents of 24 US areas, aged roughly 18 to 90 years, made up the participants. Cohort assignment relied on participant-reported clinical history. Two negative PCRs, clearance, or symptom resolution were required of recovered Cohort 3 donors. The J gene is TRBJ1-2, the V gene TRBV7-8, with a weak D call TRBD1 (5 bases). This TCR derives from a man aged 55-75 years who had recovered from COVID-19. The sample taken for sequencing was PBMCs or T cells enriched from blood (not recorded which). As DNA, the CDR3 is TGTGCCAGCAGCCCCTCCGGGGGTAACTATGGCTACACCTTC. Translating it yields CASSPSGGNYGYTF. Variable domain in full (rest from reference TRBV7-8 and TRBJ1-2): GAGVSQSPRYKVAKRGQDVALRCDPISGHVSLFWYQQALGQGPEFLTYFQNEAQLDKSGLPSDRFFAERPEGSVSTLKIQRTQQEDSAVYLCASSPSGGNYGYTFGSGTRLTVV.